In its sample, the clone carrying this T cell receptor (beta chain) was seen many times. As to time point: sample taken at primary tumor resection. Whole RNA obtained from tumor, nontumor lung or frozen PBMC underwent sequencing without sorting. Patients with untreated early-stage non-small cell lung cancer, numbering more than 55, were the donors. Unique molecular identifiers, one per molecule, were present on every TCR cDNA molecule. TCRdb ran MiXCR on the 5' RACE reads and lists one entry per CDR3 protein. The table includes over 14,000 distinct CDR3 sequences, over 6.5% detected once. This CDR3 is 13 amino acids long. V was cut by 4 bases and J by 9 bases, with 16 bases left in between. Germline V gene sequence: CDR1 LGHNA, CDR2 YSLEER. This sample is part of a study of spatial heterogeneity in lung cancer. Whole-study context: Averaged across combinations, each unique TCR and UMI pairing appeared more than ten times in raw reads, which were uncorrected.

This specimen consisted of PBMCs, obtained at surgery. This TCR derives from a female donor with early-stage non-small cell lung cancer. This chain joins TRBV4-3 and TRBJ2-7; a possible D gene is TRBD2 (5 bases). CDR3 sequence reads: CASSPHPLAGQYF. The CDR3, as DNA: TGCGCCAGCAGCCCCCATCCCCTAGCAGGGCAGTACTTC.